This is a list of T cell receptor beta chains from one sample in a study of glioma-infiltrating T cells after dendritic cell vaccination. Some clones are missing from TCRdb's copy, which holds only in-frame ones; the method was immunoSEQ multiplex PCR. The table records 100,000 to 120,000 clones, nearly 90% of them present only once. Sequencing was performed on blood, taken after dendritic cell vaccination. The source of these receptors is a human donor with glioblastoma. The CDR3 runs from the conserved cysteine through the conserved F or W. Fields, in order: V gene, J gene, CDR3 protein.

>TRBV30|TRBJ2-7
CAWSNNSPYEQYF
>TRBV9|TRBJ2-5
CASSVGAGAVRETQYF
>TRBV6-1|TRBJ1-2
CASSEAVGARGYTF
>TRBV15|TRBJ1-4
CATSNQSTGIEKLFF
>TRBV5-1|TRBJ2-5
CASTQATGETQYF
>TRBV5-1|TRBJ2-7
CASSLESRGPYEQYF
>TRBV7-3|TRBJ2-1
CASSQAESSYNEQFF
>TRBV27|TRBJ2-5
CASSLDPAGGVETQYF
>TRBV5-1|TRBJ1-1
CASSPGQGGVTEAFF
>TRBV18|TRBJ1-3
CASSPLRGNRAGNTIYF
>TRBV6-1|TRBJ2-5
CASRTVTGTKETQYF